The T cell receptor (beta chain) under discussion was sequenced for a study of PD-L1 blockade in urothelial cancer. Study information: Study patients had been treated with 0 to 3 previous chemotherapy regimens. After treatment start, blood was analyzed at 3 weeks (second dose) and at 6 weeks.

TCR analog templates of synthetic origin were spiked into each PCR. The method was immunoSEQ multiplex PCR; TCRdb's version includes in-frame clones alone and lacks a portion of them. The table lists 85,000 to 90,000 clones, about 85% of them singletons. As to time point: pretreatment peripheral blood. Trimming left V 0 bases short and J 0 bases short, with 10 bases between. In germline, CDR1 is SGHDT, CDR2 YYEEEE. This CDR3 comprises 16 residues. The source was PBMCs, collected around atezolizumab (anti-PD-L1) treatment. The genes are TRBV5-6 and TRBJ1-5, with D uncertain. This TCR was sampled from a man between 60 and 70 years old with urothelial cancer. The CDR3 DNA reads as TGTGCCAGCAGCTTGGGGGCCATAGGTAGCAATCAGCCCCAGCATTTT. This encodes CASSLGAIGSNQPQHF.